This T cell receptor (beta chain) appears in the sequencing data of a study of T cell responses to AZD1222 COVID-19 vaccine. Study as a whole: Researchers grouped second doses given at about 4 or about 12 weeks into one pool. Study observations and caveats: The study found vaccine-associated CD4 TCRs spanning spike, dominant at 160-218 and 743-854.

The CDR3 loop spans 15 amino acids. Trimming pared 6 bases from V and 0 bases from J, leaving 9 bases between. Germline assignment: CDR1 SNHLY and CDR2 FYNNEI. Regarding this clone: Its antigen is unidentified.

Method: immunoSEQ multiplex PCR; TCRdb's copy keeps in-frame clones and lacks some. The sample lists about 110,000 clones; around 90% were seen once. The chain recombines TRBV2 with TRBJ1-6, with D tentatively TRBD1 (5 bases). This sequence was found in an adult in good health. Sequences were derived from peripheral blood, sampled on day 0 of AZD1222 vaccination. CDR3 in DNA: TGTGCCAGCAGGGGGGATGGCTCCTATAATTCACCCCTCCACTTT. Its translation: CASRGDGSYNSPLHF.